Listed here are 20 T cell receptor beta chains from one sample, sequenced in a study of T cell repertoires in cytomegalovirus infection. TCRdb re-derived calls from the reads in MiXCR, one entry per CDR3 protein. The repertoire holds some 940,000 distinct CDR3 sequences, with 30% to 40% as singletons. Their antigen targets remain unknown. Sequencing used cultured CD8+ T cells from PBMCs, obtained from culture after CMV antigen stimulation. Receptors were obtained from a human donor in good health (CMV status not recorded). Some clones in this sample may be carry-over from other donors' samples.

This clonotype has a count of ten or more. The chain links TRBV4-1 to TRBJ1-1; unclear D gene. The CDR3 runs to 16 residues. Between the trimmed V and J ends, which lost 0 bases and 3 bases, there was a span of 14 bases. Germline V CDR1 and CDR2: MGHRA, YSYEKL. Here the CDR3 reads CASSQEGLGRDTEAFF. As DNA, the CDR3 is TGCGCCAGCAGCCAAGAGGGCCTGGGAAGAGACACTGAAGCTTTCTTT.

This clonotype has more than one count but fewer than ten. This chain uses TRBV10-3 with TRBJ2-1, with TRBD2 matching 8 bases. Trimming cost V 8 bases and J 5 bases; bases outside gene matches: 5. The germline gives CDR1 ENHRY, CDR2 SYGVKD. The CDR3 loop spans 13 amino acids. The CDR3 nucleotides read TGTGCCATCCCGGGACTAGGAAACAATGAGCAGTTCTTC. It codes for CAIPGLGNNEQFF.

This clonotype was observed a few times. V is TRBV6-1 and J is TRBJ2-2; TRBD1 matches 12 bases. The CDR3 loop spans 15 amino acids. Germline CDR1 is MNHNS and CDR2 is SASEGT. Losses at the gene ends were 6 bases for V and 5 bases for J; bases not matched to a gene: 4. For the CDR3, the DNA is TGTGCCAGCAGGGGGACAGGGGGCTTGACCGGGGAGCTGTTTTTT. Its protein is CASRGTGGLTGELFF.

The rearrangement joins TRBV28 to TRBJ1-4, with 8 positions matching TRBD1. V gave up 5 bases and J gave up 8 bases; unmatched junction bases: 16. Germline CDR1 is MDHEN and CDR2 is SYDVKM. This CDR3 has 17 residues. The CDR3 DNA follows: TGTGCCAGCAGTCTCCTATCCGACAGGGGACGGGGGGAAAAACTGTTTTTT. Translation gives CASSLLSDRGRGEKLFF.

This clonotype was counted a few times. The chain employs TRBV5-6 and TRBJ2-5; D uncertain. Germline loops: CDR1 SGHDT, CDR2 YYEEEE. This CDR3 contains 12 residues. Between the trimmed V and J ends, which lost 3 bases and 4 bases, there was a span of 7 bases. CDR3 amino acids: CASSSSPETQYF. CDR3 bases: TGTGCCAGCAGCTCCTCCCCAGAGACCCAGTACTTC. The whole variable domain, filled in from reference TRBV5-6 and TRBJ2-5, reads DAGVTQSPTHLIKTRGQQVTLRCSPKSGHDTVSWYQQALGQGPQFIFQYYEEEERQRGNFPDRFSGHQFPNYSSELNVNALLLGDSALYLCASSSSPETQYFGPGTRLLVL.

This clonotype was counted a few times. This chain joins TRBV7-6 and TRBJ1-2; no firm D call. The CDR3 runs 15 residues. Trimming cost V 1 base and J 4 bases, with 13 bases left between them. Germline V CDR1 and CDR2: SGHVS, FNYEAQ. This CDR3 is CASSLGLATGYGYTF. Here the CDR3 DNA reads TGTGCCAGCAGCTTAGGTCTGGCCACGGGCTATGGCTACACCTTC.

Note on this clonotype: The junction does not match germline at one end; this may be a read error. The chain is built from TRBV7-2 and TRBJ1-5, with TRBD1 matching over 10 bases. CDR3 length: 16 amino acids. In germline, CDR1 is SGHTA, CDR2 FQGNSA. This chain's CDR3 is CTNSPQPGQGLKPQHF. Written as DNA, the CDR3 is TGTACCAACAGCCCTCAACCGGGACAGGGGCTTAAGCCCCAGCATTTT.

This clonotype was seen a handful of times. CDR3: CASSYPTDEQYV. CDR3 nucleotide sequence: TGTGCCAGCAGTTACCCTACCGACGAGCAGTACGTC. The chain recombines TRBV6-2 or TRBV6-3 with TRBJ2-7; D gene ambiguous. This CDR3 is built from 12 residues. Germline V lookup: CDR1 MNHEY, CDR2 SVGEGT. With 2 bases removed from V and 5 bases from J, the gap between germline ends came to 7 bases.

In its sample, this clonotype was seen a few times. The chain recombines TRBV6-5 with TRBJ2-2; D gene uncertain. The CDR3 contains 13 residues. Germline values: CDR1 MNHEY, CDR2 SVGAGI. V was shortened by 0 bases and J by 5 bases, with 4 bases between the two germline ends. CDR3 bases: TGTGCCAGCAGTTACTCGCAGACCGGGGAGCTGTTTTTT. Translated, it gives CASSYSQTGELFF.

The chain links TRBV12-3 or TRBV12-4 to TRBJ1-5, with D possibly being TRBD1 (5 bases). The CDR3 spans 13 residues. The ends were cut back, 3 bases at V and 5 bases at J, with 8 bases in the middle. The CDR3 DNA sequence: TGTGCCAGCAGTTTCCCAGGGCATCAGCCCCAGCATTTT. Translating gives CASSFPGHQPQHF.

This clonotype was counted many times. The J gene is TRBJ1-2, the V gene TRBV5-6; 7 nucleotides align to TRBD1. Germline assignment: CDR1 SGHDT and CDR2 YYEEEE. The CDR3 has 12 amino acids. The junction had 4 bases not matched to a gene; V was cut back by 3 bases and J by 8 bases. CDR3 sequence reads: CASSSHRGGYTF. CDR3 DNA: TGTGCCAGCAGCTCACACAGGGGCGGCTACACCTTC.

This clonotype was detected only a few times. The rearrangement links TRBV6-2 or TRBV6-3 to TRBJ1-5; D is unclear. Germline-derived CDR1 and CDR2 are MNHEY and SVGEGT. The ends were cut back, 7 bases at V and 0 bases at J, with 22 bases in the middle. The CDR3 loop spans 18 amino acids. This CDR3 is CASTAATQHLFSNQPQHF. CDR3 nucleotides: TGTGCCAGCACTGCGGCCACCCAACACCTCTTTAGCAATCAGCCCCAGCATTTT.

This clonotype occurred a few times. CDR3 loop: CASRNLGLEPTGELFF. The CDR3 coding sequence is TGTGCCAGCAGAAACTTAGGGCTAGAGCCCACCGGGGAGCTGTTTTTT. The V call is TRBV12-3 or TRBV12-4, the J call TRBJ2-2; D remains unclear. The V end lost 6 bases, the J end lost 4 bases, and 18 bases lay between the germline ends. This CDR3 has 16 amino acids.

The table lists this clonotype with a few counts. The chain uses TRBV19 and TRBJ1-2, with 7 bases lining up with TRBD1. CDR3 size: 14 residues. Germline V gene data show CDR1 as LNHDA and CDR2 as SQIVND (reference sequence). Trimming removed 7 bases from V and 3 bases from J; junction bases left unmatched: 8. Here the CDR3 DNA reads TGTGCCAGTACCTTAGACAGGGCGGACTATGGCTACACCTTC. Protein product: CASTLDRADYGYTF.

This CDR3 is CASSQTGGGMNTEAFF. CDR3 sequence (DNA): TGTGCCAGCAGCCAAACCGGGGGAGGCATGAACACTGAAGCTTTCTTT. The J gene is TRBJ1-1, the V gene TRBV5-5, with D possibly TRBD1 on 5 matching bases. The CDR3 runs to 16 residues. Deletions cut 4 bases from V and 0 bases from J, with 16 bases between. The germline V gene encodes CDR1 SGHKS and CDR2 YYEKEE (reference sequence). The complete variable domain, with remaining parts taken from reference TRBV5-5 and TRBJ1-1, reads DAGVTQSPTHLIKTRGQQVTLRCSPISGHKSVSWYQQVLGQGPQFIFQYYEKEERGRGNFPDRFSARQFPNYSSELNVNALLLGDSALYLCASSQTGGGMNTEAFFGQGTRLTVV.

This clonotype was seen repeatedly, ten times or more. V is TRBV12-3 or TRBV12-4 and J is TRBJ1-1; D not certain. This CDR3 is 12 amino acids long. V lost 7 bases and J lost 11, with 17 bases in between. The CDR3 sequence is CASISEGSEAFF. CDR3 bases: TGTGCCAGCATTTCAGAGGGATCCGAGGCTTTCTTT.

The V gene is TRBV6-5, the J gene TRBJ2-5, with 8 positions matching TRBD1. CDR3 length: 13 residues. Germline CDR1 is MNHEY and CDR2 is SVGAGI. The V segment lost 7 bases and the J segment 7 bases; nucleotides outside the gene matches: 8. CDR3: CASNIQGEGTQYF. The CDR3 coding sequence is TGTGCCAGCAATATACAGGGGGAAGGGACCCAGTACTTC.

The gene calls are TRBV6-6 and TRBJ1-2, with 7 positions matching TRBD1. The V and J ends lost 2 bases and 0 bases, in that order; junction bases with no gene match: 12. The V gene's germline CDR1 is MNHNY and CDR2 SVGAGI (reference sequence). This CDR3 region has 18 residues. The CDR3 nucleotides are TGTGCCAGCAGTTACCCCTGGGACAGAGGGAGTTCTAACTATGGCTACACCTTC. It yields the protein CASSYPWDRGSSNYGYTF.

The chain is built from TRBV7-8 and TRBJ2-7, with D possibly TRBD1 on 5 matching bases. This CDR3 contains 14 residues. The germline V gene has CDR1 SGHVS and CDR2 FQNEAQ. With 3 bases removed from V and 3 bases from J, the gap between germline ends came to 12 bases. Written as DNA, the CDR3 is TGTGCCAGCAGCTTGGATACAGGTATCTACGAGCAGTACGTC. Protein: CASSLDTGIYEQYV.

This rearrangement joins TRBV7-9 to TRBJ2-7, with D tentatively TRBD1 (5 bases). The CDR3 is 14 amino acids. The V gene lost 6 bases and the J gene lost 0 bases, with 12 bases spanning the gap. Germline lookup yields CDR1 SEHNR and CDR2 FQNEAQ (reference sequence). The CDR3 loop reads CASSGAGNSYEQYF. CDR3 nucleotides: TGTGCCAGCAGTGGGGCAGGAAACTCCTACGAGCAGTACTTC.